A single sample gave rise to the 15 T cell receptor beta chains below, sequenced in a study of CD8+CD57+ T cells in acquired aplastic anemia. The template for TCR beta VDJ and CDR3 sequence profiling was genomic DNA. A single record per CDR3 protein comes from TCRdb applying MiXCR to the reads. Here the sample spans roughly 180,000 distinct CDR3 sequences, 63% being singletons. Previously, flow cytometry had revealed CD8+CD57+ cell expansion in the patients chosen for sequencing. The sample comprised sorted CD4+, CD8+, or CD8+CD57+ T cells (not recorded which) from PBMCs. Every receptor here comes from a human donor with aplastic anemia.

The chain uses TRBV2 and TRBJ1-6; weak D call: TRBD1 (6 bases). The CDR3 spans 14 residues. Trimming took 6 bases from V and 4 from J, leaving 10 bases between them. The germline V gene encodes CDR1 SNHLY and CDR2 FYNNEI. The CDR3 sequence is CASRQGQYNSPLHF. In DNA, the CDR3 is TGTGCCAGCAGGCAAGGACAGTATAATTCACCCCTCCACTTT.

Remarks on this clonotype: This clone may be a read error of a much larger clone one base away. The missing conserved phenylalanine or tryptophan at the end of this CDR3 makes a read error likely. The V and J genes are TRBV2 and TRBJ2-7; 9 bases are shared with TRBD2. The CDR3 totals 14 residues. Trimming cost V 6 bases and J 2 bases; bases outside gene matches: 5. Germline V gene sequence: CDR1 SNHLY, CDR2 FYNNEI. The CDR3 is CASSISGGTYEQYS. CDR3 DNA sequence: TGTGCCAGCAGCATTAGCGGGGGAACCTACGAGCAGTACTCC.

Comments on this clonotype: Relative to the germline gene, one junction end is altered; a read error may explain this. The chain uses TRBV10-3 and TRBJ1-2; TRBD1 might be the D (6 bases). The germline CDR1 and CDR2 sequences are ENHRY and SYGVKD. The CDR3 has 14 residues. CDR3 DNA: TGTGCCAGCAGTGTAACGGGGGCGCGGGATGGCTACACCTTC. As protein: CASSVTGARDGYTF.

V is TRBV2 and J is TRBJ1-3; D gene uncertain. V shed 3 bases and J shed 6 bases, with 12 bases lying between them. CDR3 length: 14 residues. The germline CDR1 and CDR2 sequences are SNHLY and FYNNEI. Here the CDR3 reads CASSDPGGENTIYF. In DNA form, the CDR3 reads TGTGCCAGCAGTGACCCAGGTGGCGAAAACACCATATATTTT.

This chain uses TRBV7-9 with TRBJ2-5, with D possibly TRBD2 on 6 matching bases. Germline CDR1 and CDR2: SEHNR and FQNEAQ (reference sequence). Trimming stripped 4 bases from V and 5 bases from J, with 14 bases between. CDR3 size: 14 residues. CDR3: CASSYPGARETQYF. CDR3 bases: TGTGCCAGCAGCTATCCGGGAGCGCGGGAGACCCAGTACTTC.

Turning to this clonotype: A much bigger clone sits one base away, suggesting this may be a read error. The CDR3 nucleotides read TGCGCCAGCAGCCAGAAAGGTCACACTGAAGCTTTCTTT. Translated: CASSQKGHTEAFF. The rearrangement joins TRBV4-1 to TRBJ1-1; D unclear. This CDR3 contains 13 residues. Trimming cost V 3 bases and J 3 bases, with 8 bases left between them. CDR1 is MGHRA and CDR2 is YSYEKL in the germline V gene.

This clonotype has ten or more counts. This chain joins TRBV10-2 and TRBJ2-3, with D possibly being TRBD2 (5 bases). The germline V and J ends were trimmed by 2 bases and 1 base, with 13 bases remaining between them. Germline-derived CDR1 and CDR2 are WSHSY and SAAADI. The CDR3 is 16 amino acids. Here the CDR3 reads CASSEGLPGGTDTQYF. DNA for the CDR3: TGCGCCAGCAGTGAGGGACTGCCTGGCGGCACAGATACGCAGTATTTT.

The chain carries TRBV11-2 and TRBJ2-1; 9 bases fit TRBD2. The J segment lost 1 base and the V segment lost 5 bases, leaving 3 bases of the junction unmatched. CDR3 length: 15 amino acids. Germline assignment: CDR1 SGHAT and CDR2 FQNNGV. DNA of the CDR3: TGTGCCAGCAGCATTAGCGGGAGTTCCTACAATGAGCAGTTCTTC. Translation: CASSISGSSYNEQFF.

V and J are TRBV15 and TRBJ2-7, with TRBD2 as a possible D gene (5 bases). The germline V gene has CDR1 LNHNV and CDR2 YYDKDF (reference sequence). There are 15 residues in the CDR3. V gave up 3 bases and J gave up 6 bases, with 18 bases separating them. This chain's CDR3 is CATSRTLDSLCEQYF. DNA for the CDR3: TGTGCCACCAGCAGGACGCTGGACTCGCTCTGCGAGCAGTACTTC.

This clonotype came up a few times. The CDR3 sequence is CASSLVTSGSTDTQYF. CDR3 bases: TGTGCCAGCAGCTTAGTGACTAGCGGGAGCACAGATACGCAGTATTTT. The V call is TRBV7-2, the J call TRBJ2-3; 10 bases match TRBD2. This CDR3 is 16 amino acids long. With V trimmed by 1 base and J by 0 bases, 1 base remained unmatched. CDR1 is SGHTA and CDR2 is FQGNSA in the germline V gene.

The chain employs TRBV7-9 and TRBJ2-1; D unresolved. Trimming shortened V by 5 bases and J by 8 bases, and 10 bases separated the two germline ends. CDR3 length: 12 amino acids. Germline CDR1 reads SEHNR; CDR2 reads FQNEAQ (reference sequence). The CDR3, as DNA: TGTGCCAGCAGCCCAGCCATTGATGAGCAGTTCTTC. Its translation: CASSPAIDEQFF.

The CDR3 sequence is CASSQGGNNEKLFF. Written as DNA, the CDR3 is TGTGCCAGCAGCCAGGGAGGGAATAATGAAAAACTGTTTTTT. The chain is built from TRBV9 and TRBJ1-4, with a tentative D call TRBD1 (5 bases). Germline values: CDR1 SGDLS, CDR2 YYNGEE. Trimming pared 4 bases from V and 4 bases from J, leaving 11 bases between. The CDR3 runs 14 residues.

The gene calls are TRBV15 and TRBJ1-2, with 9 bases lining up with TRBD1. The ends lost 2 bases at V and 7 bases at J; junction bases unmatched: 8. This CDR3 has 15 amino acids. CDR1 is LNHNV, CDR2 YYDKDF, per germline (reference sequence). CDR3 DNA: TGTGCCACCAGCAGACCGGGACAGGGTTACGGTGGCTACACCTTC. Translation: CATSRPGQGYGGYTF.

The V gene is TRBV5-1, the J gene TRBJ1-4; perhaps TRBD1 as D (5 bases). V was pared by 0 bases and J by 7 bases, with 10 bases between. Germline-derived CDR1 and CDR2 are SGHRS and YFSETQ. The CDR3 length is 14 residues. The CDR3 is CASSLEGRGEKLFF. CDR3 nucleotide sequence: TGCGCCAGCAGCTTGGAAGGGAGGGGTGAAAAACTGTTTTTT.

This clonotype was counted a few times. The V and J genes are TRBV7-2 and TRBJ1-6; D might be TRBD1 (6 bases). The CDR3 is 15 amino acids. Germline CDR1 and CDR2: SGHTA and FQGNSA. V lost 1 base to trimming and J lost 7 bases, with 11 bases between them. CDR3 protein: CASSLEATGNSPLHF. The DNA for the CDR3 is TGTGCCAGCAGCTTAGAGGCAACAGGGAATTCACCCCTCCACTTT.